This is a list of T cell receptor beta chains from one sample in a study of beta chain features in type 1 diabetes. Clones were sequenced by immunoSEQ multiplex PCR, and TCRdb holds only the in-frame ones, with some missing. The sample lists approximately 37,000 clones; around half were seen once. The source material was central memory CD4+ T cells from blood. All receptors come from a woman between 18 and 29 years old in good health. The CDR3 runs from the conserved cysteine through the conserved F or W. A D gene is named only where the DNA matches it firmly. Clone size, where shown, is once, few, many, or a class for clones that have expanded.

D,V,J,size,length,DNA,CDR3
TRBD1,TRBV14,TRBJ1-6,.,15,TGTGCCAGCAGCCAACGGACAGGGCTTAATTCACCCCTCCACTTT,CASSQRTGLNSPLHF
TRBD1,TRBV30,TRBJ1-5,.,15,TGTGCCTGGAGTGCGGGACAGGGTGCCAATCAGCCCCAGCATTTT,CAWSAGQGANQPQHF
TRBD1,TRBV5-4,TRBJ1-2,.,15,TGTGCCAGCAGCTTGATAGGACAGGGATTCGGTGGCTACACCTTC,CASSLIGQGFGGYTF
.,TRBV28,TRBJ2-7,few,14,TGTGCCAGCAGCCCCGGCGGACGGGACTACGAGCAGTACTTC,CASSPGGRDYEQYF
TRBD2,TRBV2,TRBJ2-1,.,15,TGTGCCAGCGGGGCCGCGGGGGGGTCATACAATGAGCAGTTCTTC,CASGAAGGSYNEQFF
.,TRBV7-9,TRBJ2-7,.,16,TGTGCCAGCAGCTTACCAAACGGGACTGTGCGCTACGAGCAGTACTTC,CASSLPNGTVRYEQYF
.,TRBV18,TRBJ2-1,.,13,TGTGCCAGCTCACCGACGGGGGGCTCGGAGCAGTTCTTC,CASSPTGGSEQFF
TRBD1,TRBV6-5,TRBJ1-3,once,15,TGTGCCAGCAGTTACGGGACAGGGACAGGAAACACCATATATTTT,CASSYGTGTGNTIYF
.,TRBV30,TRBJ1-2,.,15,TGTGCCTGGAGTGTTGGGGCAGGGAAAAACTATGGCTACACCTTC,CAWSVGAGKNYGYTF
TRBD1,TRBV10-2,TRBJ1-5,.,13,TGCGCCAGCAGAAGACAGGGTGATCAGCCCCAGCATTTT,CASRRQGDQPQHF
.,TRBV30,TRBJ1-2,.,12,TGTGCCTGGAGCGGGAACGACTATGGCTACACCTTC,CAWSGNDYGYTF
.,TRBV18,TRBJ1-2,.,13,TGTGCCAGCTCAGCGGAAGTCGGAGGAGGCTACACCTTC,CASSAEVGGGYTF
TRBD1,TRBV6-1,TRBJ1-4,few,14,TGTGCCAGCAGAGGACAGGGGGATGATGAAAAACTGTTTTTT,CASRGQGDDEKLFF
TRBD2,TRBV7-8,TRBJ2-7,.,14,TGTGCCAGCAGCTTAGGGACTAGCGGGAGCGAGCAGTACTTC,CASSLGTSGSEQYF
TRBD2,TRBV19,TRBJ2-3,.,14,TGTGCCAGTAAGGAGGGAGGGCCATTGGATACGCAGTATTTT,CASKEGGPLDTQYF
TRBD1,TRBV7-3,TRBJ2-1,.,15,TGTGCCAGCAGTCTCAGTGGACAGGGTGCCAATGAGCAGTTCTTC,CASSLSGQGANEQFF
.,TRBV4-2,TRBJ1-2,.,14,TGTGCCAGCAGCCAGGGAGTTACTAACTATGGCTACACCTTC,CASSQGVTNYGYTF
.,TRBV5-4,TRBJ1-1,.,14,TGTGCCAGCAGCTTGGCGCAGGGCAGCACTGAAGCTTTCTTT,CASSLAQGSTEAFF
TRBD2,TRBV7-6,TRBJ2-1,.,18,TGTGCCAGCAGCTTAGCCGGGACTAGCGGGAGGGCAGGGAATGAGCAGTTCTTC,CASSLAGTSGRAGNEQFF
.,TRBV27,TRBJ1-1,once,15,TGTGCCAGCAGTAGTAGGGGGACGGTAAACACTGAAGCTTTCTTT,CASSSRGTVNTEAFF
TRBD1,TRBV11-2,TRBJ1-2,.,14,TGTGCCAGCAGCAAGGGGGCGGAATACTATGGCTACACCTTC,CASSKGAEYYGYTF
TRBD1,TRBV6-1,TRBJ2-5,.,13,TGTGCCAGCAGTGAAGGAGGGGGCAAGACCCAGTACTTC,CASSEGGGKTQYF
.,TRBV5-4,TRBJ1-1,.,18,TGTGCCAGCAGCTTGGGGAGGGAATCTGGGTTAATGAACACTGAAGCTTTCTTT,CASSLGRESGLMNTEAFF
.,TRBV18,TRBJ1-1,.,15,TGTGCCAGCTCACCATATCAGGGGTCGAACACTGAAGCTTTCTTT,CASSPYQGSNTEAFF
.,TRBV18,TRBJ2-4,once,14,TGTGCCAGCTCTCCGACAGACTCCAAAAACATTCAGTACTTC,CASSPTDSKNIQYF
TRBD2,TRBV6-6,TRBJ2-1,.,16,TGTGCCAGCAGTCGATTAGCGGGAGGATCCTACAATGAGCAGTTCTTC,CASSRLAGGSYNEQFF
.,TRBV10-3,TRBJ2-6,few,18,TGTGCCATCAGTGATAGGGGCAGGGGAATCTCTGGGGCCAACGTCCTGACTTTC,CAISDRGRGISGANVLTF
TRBD1,TRBV6-1,TRBJ2-5,few,15,TGTGCCAGCAGTGAAGGGACAGGGAGTTGGGAGACCCAGTACTTC,CASSEGTGSWETQYF
TRBD1,TRBV5-1,TRBJ2-1,.,15,TGCGCCAGCAGCCGTGGACAGGAAACTTTCAATGAGCAGTTCTTC,CASSRGQETFNEQFF
.,TRBV9,TRBJ2-7,once,13,TGTGCCAGCAGCGTAGACCAGACCTACGAGCAGTACTTC,CASSVDQTYEQYF
.,TRBV14,TRBJ2-2,.,18,TGTGCCAGCAGCCAAGATCCGACAGCTAACACACTAACCGGGGAGCTGTTTTTT,CASSQDPTANTLTGELFF
.,TRBV30,TRBJ2-5,.,16,TGTGCCTGGAGTCTCACGCTACAGGGTTACACAGAGACCCAGTACTTC,CAWSLTLQGYTETQYF
TRBD2,TRBV11-1,TRBJ2-2,few,14,TGTGCCAGCAGCTTAGGACTAGCCGGCGGGGAGCTGTTTTTT,CASSLGLAGGELFF
.,TRBV2,TRBJ2-7,.,13,TGTGCCAGCAGTGAACAGTCAGACTACGAGCAGTACTTC,CASSEQSDYEQYF
.,TRBV7-9,TRBJ2-7,few,14,TGTGCCAGCAGCTTATCGGACACCTCCTACGAGCAGTACTTC,CASSLSDTSYEQYF
TRBD2,TRBV7-2,TRBJ2-7,.,16,TGTGCCAGCAGCTTAGCCTCTAGCGGGGGAGCTTACGAGCAGTACTTC,CASSLASSGGAYEQYF
TRBD1,TRBV7-2,TRBJ1-3,.,15,TGTGCCAGCCGAAAAGGGGGCCGCTCTGGAAACACCATATATTTT,CASRKGGRSGNTIYF
TRBD1,TRBV6-5,TRBJ1-6,few,15,TGTGCCAGCAGTACCGGGACAGGCGGATTTTCACCCCTCCACTTT,CASSTGTGGFSPLHF
.,TRBV2,TRBJ1-1,.,13,TGTGCCAGCAGTGAACAGGGGATCACTGAAGCTTTCTTT,CASSEQGITEAFF
.,TRBV2,TRBJ2-7,.,14,TGTGCCAGCAGAGAAGGACAGAGCTCCTACGAGCAGTACTTC,CASREGQSSYEQYF
TRBD2,TRBV19,TRBJ2-1,few,16,TGTGCCAGTACATCCCGGGCTAGCGGGGGTTACAATGAGCAGTTCTTC,CASTSRASGGYNEQFF
.,TRBV18,TRBJ2-1,.,13,TGTGCCAGCTCACCTTCCAGGGACAATGAGCAGTTCTTC,CASSPSRDNEQFF
TRBD1,TRBV19,TRBJ1-1,.,15,TGTGCCAGTAGTGCGCGAGGACAGGGAGGCATTGAAGCTTTCTTT,CASSARGQGGIEAFF
TRBD2,TRBV6-1,TRBJ2-5,.,14,TGTGCCAGCCGGACTAGCGGGGCGCAAGAGACCCAGTACTTC,CASRTSGAQETQYF
TRBD2,TRBV11-2,TRBJ2-3,.,16,TGTGCCAGCAGCTTAAGCCCCACTAGCGGGAGTGATACGCAGTATTTT,CASSLSPTSGSDTQYF
TRBD2,TRBV6-1,TRBJ2-2,.,14,TGTGCCACTAAACTAGCGGGGGGGGCCGGGGAGCTGTTTTTT,CATKLAGGAGELFF
TRBD2,TRBV11-2,TRBJ2-7,.,15,TGTGCCAGCAGCTTAGCGGGGGGATATACCTACGAGCAGTACTTC,CASSLAGGYTYEQYF
TRBD2,TRBV5-1,TRBJ2-5,.,15,TGCGCCAGCAGCGATCCGGGGCTAGCGGGAGAGACCCAGTACTTC,CASSDPGLAGETQYF
TRBD2,TRBV11-1,TRBJ2-1,.,17,TGTGCCAGCAGCTTAGTACGGGGACTAGGGGCAGGCAATGAGCAGTTCTTC,CASSLVRGLGAGNEQFF
.,TRBV19,TRBJ1-1,few,12,TGTGCCAGTAGGGGCTTGGCCACTGAAGCTTTCTTT,CASRGLATEAFF
.,TRBV27,TRBJ2-2,.,13,TGTGCCAGCAGCCTCGGGACAACCGGGGAGCTGTTTTTT,CASSLGTTGELFF
TRBD1,TRBV2,TRBJ1-2,.,14,TGTGCCAGCAGTGATAACAGGGGGGCATATGGCTACACCTTC,CASSDNRGAYGYTF
TRBD1,TRBV19,TRBJ1-1,.,13,TGTGCCAGTAGCGCCGGGACAGGGACTGAAGCTTTCTTT,CASSAGTGTEAFF
TRBD1,TRBV2,TRBJ2-2,.,16,TGTGCCAGCAGTGAGCTGGGACAGGGGAACACCGGGGAGCTGTTTTTT,CASSELGQGNTGELFF
.,TRBV7-7,TRBJ2-1,.,14,TGTGCTAGCAGCTTAGGTACAGGATACAATGAGCAGTTCTTC,CASSLGTGYNEQFF